Listed below are T cell receptor beta chains from one sample, sequenced in a study of blood T cells in healthy people across ages. TCRdb ran MiXCR on the 5' RACE reads and lists one entry per CDR3 protein. The sample records around 1.7 million distinct CDR3 sequences, under 30% being singletons. Input material: blood. The origin of the receptors is a woman in her twenties or thirties in good health. The CDR3 runs from the conserved cysteine through the conserved F or W. D genes are given only for firm matches. Only some rows state a clone size, as once, few, many or a class for expanded clones.

cdr3_aa cdr3_nt v_call d_call clone_size j_call
CASSVVAGADTQYF TGTGCCAGCAGCGTCGTAGCGGGGGCAGATACGCAGTATTTT TRBV9 TRBD2 many TRBJ2-3
CASSSGQGLDGYTF TGCGCCAGCAGCTCCGGACAGGGATTGGATGGCTACACCTTC TRBV4-1 TRBD1 NA TRBJ1-2
CAISRRDGGDYGYTF TGTGCCATCAGTCGACGGGACGGGGGCGACTATGGCTACACCTTC TRBV10-3 NA many TRBJ1-2
CSAIEREGRLYNEQFF TGCAGTGCTATCGAGCGGGAGGGCCGACTCTACAATGAGCAGTTCTTC TRBV20-1 TRBD2 few TRBJ2-1
CASSSELRGQETQYF TGTGCCAGCAGTTCCGAACTCAGGGGGCAAGAGACCCAGTACTTC TRBV12-3/TRBV12-4 TRBD1 few TRBJ2-5
CASSPTGTRIYGYTF TGTGCCAGCAGCCCAACGGGGACAAGGATCTATGGCTACACCTTC TRBV14 NA NA TRBJ1-2
CASSPRRDRVEQYF TGTGCCAGCAGCCCACGCCGGGACAGGGTAGAGCAGTACTTC TRBV7-2 TRBD1 few TRBJ2-5
CASSLGVPGSYNEQFF TGCGCCAGCAGCTTGGGTGTTCCGGGCTCCTACAATGAGCAGTTCTTC TRBV5-1 NA once TRBJ2-1
CASSLSDGGGAFYNEQFF TGTGCCAGCAGTTTGTCGGACGGCGGGGGGGCCTTCTACAATGAGCAGTTCTTC TRBV12-3/TRBV12-4 TRBD2 many TRBJ2-1
CSADDRVGYGYTF TGCAGTGCCGATGACAGGGTTGGCTATGGCTACACCTTC TRBV20-1 TRBD1 many TRBJ1-2
CANRPRTVSYNEQFF TGTGCCAACAGGCCCCGGACTGTCTCCTACAATGAGCAGTTCTTC TRBV12-3/TRBV12-4 NA NA TRBJ2-1
CASRLNWGGGFSYEQYF TGTGCCAGCAGACTTAATTGGGGGGGAGGATTCTCCTACGAGCAGTACTTC TRBV6-1 TRBD2 few TRBJ2-7
CTWEEGVAYEQYF TGTACCTGGGAGGAAGGGGTCGCCTACGAGCAGTACTTC TRBV30 NA few TRBJ2-7
CASQRTSSYNSPLHF TGTGCCAGCCAACGGACGAGCTCCTATAATTCACCCCTCCACTTT TRBV6-5 NA few TRBJ1-6
CSAHQSGVGGETQYF TGCAGTGCCCATCAATCCGGGGTCGGCGGGGAGACCCAGTACTTC TRBV20-1 NA many TRBJ2-5
CASSQGSQLTGELFF TGTGCCAGCAGCCAAGGCTCTCAGCTCACCGGGGAGCTGTTTTTT TRBV3-1 NA NA TRBJ2-2
CSVEKNTEAFF TGCAGCGTTGAAAAGAACACTGAAGCTTTCTTT TRBV29-1 NA many TRBJ1-1
CASSQVGQGGGNEQYF TGCGCCAGCAGCCAAGTGGGACAGGGGGGCGGAAACGAGCAGTACTTC TRBV4-1 TRBD1 NA TRBJ2-7
CADSRGGTYEQYF TGTGCCGACTCCCGGGGGGGGACGTACGAGCAGTACTTC TRBV10-3 TRBD2 many TRBJ2-7
CASRELARNEQFF TGTGCCAGCCGGGAGCTGGCGCGCAATGAGCAGTTCTTC TRBV2 NA few TRBJ2-1
CASSRDMTETQYF TGTGCCAGCAGTCGAGACATGACGGAGACCCAGTACTTC TRBV2 NA NA TRBJ2-5
CASSQGGYEAFF TGTGCCAGCAGCCAAGGGGGCTACGAAGCTTTCTTT TRBV3-1 NA few TRBJ1-1
CASSLWGVYGYTF TGTGCCAGCAGCTTGTGGGGGGTTTATGGTTACACCTTC TRBV5-5 NA few TRBJ1-2
CASSLWQGVQETQYF TGTGCCAGCAGCTTATGGCAGGGGGTTCAAGAGACCCAGTACTTC TRBV7-9 TRBD1 once TRBJ2-5
CAISEGREGSPLHF TGTGCCATCAGTGAAGGCAGGGAGGGGTCACCCCTCCACTTT TRBV10-3 NA NA TRBJ1-6
CASSGLAGAGGELFF TGTGCCAGTTCGGGACTAGCGGGAGCTGGCGGGGAGCTGTTTTTT TRBV19 TRBD2 NA TRBJ2-2
CASSLDVYGQYF TGTGCCAGCAGTTTAGACGTGTACGGGCAGTACTTC TRBV12-3/TRBV12-4 NA NA TRBJ2-7
CASSLEKPGDSPLHF TGCGCCAGCAGCTTAGAGAAACCTGGGGATTCACCCCTCCACTTT TRBV5-1 NA few TRBJ1-6
CASSSWTSGDYNEQFF TGTGCCAGCAGCTCTTGGACTAGCGGGGACTACAATGAGCAGTTCTTC TRBV7-9 TRBD2 NA TRBJ2-1
CASSLIRGGRSCGELFF TGTGCCAGCAGCTTAATCCGGGGGGGCAGGAGTTGCGGGGAGCTGTTTTTT TRBV7-3 TRBD2 NA TRBJ2-2
CSASVSADEQFF TGCAGTGCTAGTGTCTCGGCGGATGAGCAGTTCTTC TRBV20-1 NA few TRBJ2-1
CASSFVAGGLNEQFF TGTGCCAGCAGTTTTGTAGCGGGGGGGCTCAATGAGCAGTTCTTC TRBV27 TRBD2 many TRBJ2-1
CASSAWGTDNEQFF TGCGCCAGCAGCGCTTGGGGGACAGACAATGAGCAGTTCTTC TRBV5-1 TRBD1 NA TRBJ2-1
CASSPSGRRQETQYF TGTGCCAGCAGTCCTAGCGGGAGACGGCAGGAGACCCAGTACTTC TRBV12-3/TRBV12-4 TRBD2 many TRBJ2-5
CSAPIATNEKLFF TGCAGCGCTCCAATCGCAACTAATGAAAAACTGTTTTTT TRBV29-1 NA few TRBJ1-4
CSAPDRMNTEAFF TGCAGTGCCCCCGACAGGATGAACACTGAAGCTTTCTTT TRBV20-1 NA NA TRBJ1-1
CATSREPTGLYGYTF TGTGCCACCAGCAGAGAACCTACAGGGCTTTATGGCTACACCTTC TRBV15 NA few TRBJ1-2
CASSYSRWSKETQYF TGTGCCAGCAGTTACTCGCGATGGTCCAAAGAGACCCAGTACTTC TRBV6-5 NA many TRBJ2-5
CASSEQRFYGYTF TGTGCCAGCAGTGAACAGCGATTCTATGGCTACACCTTC TRBV6-2/TRBV6-3 NA NA TRBJ1-2
CASSYSGRLKAPDQPQHF TGTGCCAGCAGTTATAGCGGCAGGCTGAAGGCTCCGGATCAGCCCCAGCATTTT TRBV6-5 NA NA TRBJ1-5
CASSPDQERETQYF TGCGCCAGCAGCCCCGATCAGGAACGGGAGACCCAGTACTTC TRBV5-1 NA NA TRBJ2-5
CASSLAVGPTNEQFF TGCGCCAGCAGCTTGGCCGTGGGGCCTACCAATGAGCAGTTCTTC TRBV5-1 NA NA TRBJ2-1
CARVSADTEYF TGTGCCAGAGTGAGCGCAGATACGGAGTATTTT TRBV12-3/TRBV12-4 NA NA TRBJ2-3
CASSPTGLLPDTQYF TGTGCCAGCAGTCCTACAGGGCTACTTCCAGATACGCAGTATTTT TRBV7-9 NA many TRBJ2-3
CSARDRTSIWSYEQYF TGCAGTGCTAGAGATCGGACTAGTATCTGGTCCTACGAGCAGTACTTC TRBV20-1 TRBD2 NA TRBJ2-7
CASSYRAGDQPQHF TGTGCCAGCAGTTACCGGGCAGGGGATCAGCCCCAGCATTTT TRBV6-6 NA NA TRBJ1-5
CSAGEGFLGETQYF TGCAGTGCCGGAGAGGGGTTCCTTGGGGAGACCCAGTACTTC TRBV20-1 NA few TRBJ2-5
CASSPDYYTGELFF TGTGCCAGCAGCCCGGACTATTACACCGGGGAGCTGTTTTTT TRBV12-3/TRBV12-4 NA NA TRBJ2-2
CASSLSSGKSIQYF TGTGCCAGCAGCCTATCTAGCGGGAAGAGCATTCAGTACTTC TRBV7-9 TRBD2 many TRBJ2-4
CASSVEYEQFF TGCGCCAGCAGCGTGGAATATGAGCAGTTCTTC TRBV5-1 NA many TRBJ2-1
CASSLTDRGRYEQYF TGTGCCAGCAGTCTGACCGACAGGGGTCGCTACGAGCAGTACTTC TRBV12-3/TRBV12-4 TRBD1 few TRBJ2-7
CASSVRSARLAGGKTQYF TGTGCCAGCAGTGTGAGATCGGCTAGACTAGCGGGGGGGAAGACCCAGTACTTC TRBV2 TRBD2 NA TRBJ2-5
CASSSGPRTQPQHF TGTGCCAGCAGTTCAGGGCCCAGGACTCAGCCCCAGCATTTT TRBV6-5 NA NA TRBJ1-5
CASSDSRRGQETQYF TGCGCCAGCAGTGACTCCCGGAGGGGCCAAGAGACCCAGTACTTC TRBV10-1 NA NA TRBJ2-5
CSARASGGTGELFF TGCAGTGCGCGCGCTAGCGGGGGGACCGGGGAGCTGTTTTTT TRBV20-1 TRBD2 few TRBJ2-2
CASSSLRTLEQFF TGTGCCAGCAGTTCCCTCCGGACTCTAGAGCAGTTCTTC TRBV6-2/TRBV6-3 NA many TRBJ2-1